Below are 28 T cell receptor beta chains sequenced from a single sample in a study of T cells in Graves' hyperthyroidism and ophthalmopathy (dated by TCRdb to about 2019). Library preparation employed multiplex PCR. Sequencing took place on an Illumina HiSeq 2000. Amplification of TCR beta CDR3 regions was carried out from RNA transcripts. For the first round of RT-PCR on the TCR CDR3, the HTBI primer set was used together with the Qiagen OneStep RT-PCR kit. TCRdb passed the public sequencing reads through fastp at Q25 and MiXCR, retaining productive beta sequences. Under each unique CDR3 protein, matching rows form one entry showing the most common genes and DNA. Across this sample there are 300,000 to 450,000 distinct CDR3 sequences, with about 15% seen only once. The leading ten clones occupy 11% of the sample. Sequenced input: blood. These receptors all stem from a woman between 55 and 75 years old with Graves' hyperthyroidism.

In its sample, this clonotype was seen a few times. The CDR3 region has the DNA TGTGCCAGCAGCTTTCGACTAGCGGAAAACATTCAGTACTTC. Translation: CASSFRLAENIQYF. The V gene is TRBV5-5, the J gene TRBJ2-4; 9 nucleotides agree with TRBD2. V shed 2 bases, J shed 5 bases, and the junction held 2 bases outside the gene matches. The germline gives CDR1 SGHKS, CDR2 YYEKEE (reference sequence). This CDR3 spans 14 amino acids.

V is TRBV28 and J is TRBJ2-2, with 13 bases identical to TRBD2. CDR1 is MDHEN, CDR2 SYDVKM, per germline. The CDR3 sequence is 16 residues long. J lost 6 bases, V lost 6 bases, and 7 bases had no gene match. CDR3 in amino acids: CASRPPGLAGPGELFF. DNA for the CDR3: TGTGCCAGCAGACCTCCGGGACTAGCGGGACCCGGGGAGCTGTTTTTT.

A note on this clonotype: Its ends do not fully match the called genes, so a read error is possible. This chain uses TRBV6-2 or TRBV6-3 with TRBJ2-6, with D maybe TRBD1 (5 bases). Germline values: CDR1 MNHEY, CDR2 SVGEGT. CDR3 size: 18 residues. CDR3 nucleotide sequence: TGTGCCAGCAGTGTCCGGTCAGGAAGGGGCTCTGGGGCCAACGCCCTGACTTTC. This sequence encodes CASSVRSGRGSGANALTF.

The chain couples TRBV6-4 to TRBJ2-1; maybe TRBD1 (5 bases). V was clipped by 6 bases and J by 6 bases, with 12 bases between them. This CDR3 region has 13 residues. Germline CDR1 is MRHNA and CDR2 is SNTAGT. The CDR3 DNA is TGTGCCAGCAGCCAGGGTTTTGGCAATGAGCAGTTCTTC. The encoded protein is CASSQGFGNEQFF.

In this sample, this clonotype turned up many times. V and J are TRBV20-1 and TRBJ2-7; 14 positions agree with TRBD2. The V and J ends lost 7 bases and 3 bases, in that order; junction bases with no gene match: 8. Per the germline V gene, CDR1 is DFQATT and CDR2 is SNEGSKA (reference sequence). The CDR3 extends over 15 amino acids. The CDR3: CSVGTSGSPFYEQYF. The CDR3 DNA follows: TGCAGTGTTGGGACTAGCGGGAGTCCCTTCTACGAGCAGTACTTC.

The rearrangement uses TRBV5-6 and TRBJ2-5; D possibly corresponds to TRBD1 (5 bases). The CDR3 is made up of 17 amino acids. V was pared by 0 bases and J by 2 bases, with 17 bases between. Germline loops: CDR1 SGHDT, CDR2 YYEEEE. The CDR3 DNA follows: TGTGCCAGCAGCTTGGACGGTCAGGGTCTTCCTCAAGAGACCCAGTACTTC. This codes for CASSLDGQGLPQETQYF.

This clonotype was observed many times. The V call is TRBV12-5, the J call TRBJ2-1; the D is unclear. This CDR3 has 14 residues. Germline-derived CDR1 and CDR2 are LGHNT and FRNRAP. Deletions cut 1 base from V and 5 bases from J, with 9 bases between. The CDR3 DNA sequence: TGTGCTAGTGGTTTGGGTTCAGTCAACAATGAGCAGTTCTTC. It yields the protein CASGLGSVNNEQFF.

The chain uses TRBV19 and TRBJ2-7; TRBD2 matches at 11 bases. J lost 0 bases, V lost 5 bases, and 6 bases had no gene match. CDR1 is LNHDA and CDR2 is SQIVND in the germline V gene (reference sequence). There are 16 residues in the CDR3. The CDR3 reads CASSGGLAGPSYEQYF. The CDR3 bases are TGTGCCAGTAGTGGAGGACTAGCGGGCCCCTCCTACGAGCAGTACTTC. Supplemented by reference TRBV19 and TRBJ2-7, the full variable domain reads DGGITQSPKYLFRKEGQNVTLSCEQNLNHDAMYWYRQDPGQGLRLIYYSQIVNDFQKGDIAEGYSVSREKKESFPLTVTSAQKNPTAFYLCASSGGLAGPSYEQYFGPGTRLTVT.

There are a few counts of this clonotype. An end of the junction differs from the germline gene, which may be a read error. The gene calls are TRBV5-8 and TRBJ1-1; D remains unclear. Germline V CDR1 and CDR2: SGHTS, YDEGEE. The CDR3 has 15 amino acids. Here the CDR3 reads CASSLDYGWATEAFF. In DNA form, the CDR3 reads TGTGCCAGCAGTTTGGACTACGGCTGGGCCACTGAAGCTTTCTTT.

V is TRBV20-1 and J is TRBJ2-1; no definite D call. Trimming cost V 3 bases and J 2 bases, with 8 bases left between them. Germline V gene data show CDR1 as DFQATT and CDR2 as SNEGSKA (reference sequence). The CDR3 totals 13 residues. The CDR3 here is CSASAATYNEQFF. In nucleotides, the CDR3 is TGCAGTGCTAGCGCGGCGACCTACAATGAGCAGTTCTTC.

This clonotype was detected many times. This chain uses TRBV3-1 with TRBJ1-1, with D perhaps TRBD1 (5 bases). The germline V gene has CDR1 LGHDT and CDR2 YNNKEL (reference sequence). V lost 1 base to trimming and J lost 12 bases, with 18 bases between them. CDR3 length: 14 amino acids. The chain's CDR3 is CASSQASGDLGSFF. The CDR3 DNA follows: TGTGCCAGCAGCCAAGCGTCGGGGGACTTAGGCTCTTTCTTT.

In its sample, this clonotype was seen many times. This chain links TRBV7-3 with TRBJ2-5; 9 bases align to TRBD2. From germline, CDR1 is SGHTA and CDR2 FQGTGA. Trimming removed 5 bases from V and 5 bases from J; junction bases left unmatched: 12. The CDR3 sequence is 16 residues long. The CDR3 protein is CASSLGVAGDGETQYF. DNA of the CDR3: TGTGCCAGCAGCCTTGGAGTAGCGGGAGACGGGGAGACCCAGTACTTC.

This clonotype was recorded a few times. Here the CDR3 reads CASSLRRDEKLFF. CDR3 in DNA: TGTGCCAGCAGCTTGAGAAGGGATGAAAAACTGTTTTTT. This chain links TRBV7-3 with TRBJ1-4, with D hard to call. The germline V gene has CDR1 SGHTA and CDR2 FQGTGA. The CDR3 spans 13 residues. The V gene lost 3 bases and the J gene lost 6 bases, with 8 bases spanning the gap.

This clonotype was observed at least ten times. The chain recombines TRBV2 with TRBJ2-2, with TRBD1 matching 9 bases. This CDR3 is built from 15 residues. Per germline, CDR1 SNHLY and CDR2 FYNNEI. With 4 bases clipped from V and 2 bases from J, the junction kept 2 bases outside the gene matches. This chain's CDR3 is CASSAQGANTGELFF. DNA for the CDR3: TGTGCCAGCAGTGCACAGGGGGCTAACACCGGGGAGCTGTTTTTT.

Many counts were recorded for this clonotype. The CDR3 DNA sequence: TGTGCCAGCAGGGGCACAGATACGCAGTATTTT. It translates to CASRGTDTQYF. The V and J genes are TRBV12-3 or TRBV12-4 and TRBJ2-3; D unclear. CDR3 length: 11 residues. V dropped 6 bases and J dropped 1 base, with 2 bases sitting between them.

This chain uses TRBV4-1 with TRBJ2-3; TRBD1 aligns across 7 bases. The V and J ends lost 0 bases and 2 bases, in that order; junction bases with no gene match: 14. Germline-derived CDR1 and CDR2 are MGHRA and YSYEKL. This CDR3 contains 19 residues. This CDR3 reads CASSQDVLGSQGPTDTQYF. The CDR3 DNA reads as TGCGCCAGCAGCCAAGATGTCCTGGGGTCACAGGGGCCCACAGATACGCAGTATTTT.

The sample holds many counts of this clonotype. This chain joins TRBV7-9 and TRBJ2-5; D may be TRBD2 (6 bases). Trimming shortened V by 4 bases and J by 5 bases, and 20 bases separated the two germline ends. The CDR3 runs 16 residues. Germline assignment: CDR1 SEHNR and CDR2 FQNEAQ (reference sequence). The CDR3: CASSSNLGLGRETQYF. DNA of the CDR3: TGTGCCAGCAGCTCAAACCTGGGACTGGGCCGGGAGACCCAGTACTTC.

This clonotype was detected ten times or more. This rearrangement joins TRBV20-1 to TRBJ2-7, with D hard to call. Germline CDR1 is DFQATT and CDR2 is SNEGSKA (reference sequence). The V and J ends lost 6 bases and 6 bases respectively, with 12 bases between them. The length of the CDR3 is 11 residues. CDR3 sequence: CSALGRTEQYF. CDR3 coding DNA: TGCAGTGCCCTGGGCCGCACCGAGCAGTACTTC.

The sample holds a few counts of this clonotype. This chain links TRBV3-1 with TRBJ2-1, with unresolved D. The CDR3 contains 13 residues. Per germline, CDR1 LGHDT and CDR2 YNNKEL (reference sequence). V lost 4 bases and J lost 8, with 12 bases in between. For the CDR3, the DNA is TGTGCCAGCAGCCCCTTTCCTCGGGATGAGCAGTTCTTC. Translating it yields CASSPFPRDEQFF.

This clonotype came up many times. The V gene is TRBV20-1, the J gene TRBJ1-2; TRBD1 aligns across 7 bases. The length of the CDR3 is 14 residues. Germline trimming cut 4 bases from V and 0 bases from J; bases unmatched to any gene: 5. Germline V gene sequence: CDR1 DFQATT, CDR2 SNEGSKA (reference sequence). The chain's CDR3 is CSAIGTAPNYGYTF. CDR3 nucleotide sequence: TGCAGTGCTATCGGGACAGCGCCTAACTATGGCTACACCTTC.

V usage is TRBV27 and J usage is TRBJ2-1, with D uncertain. The ends were cut back, 4 bases at V and 5 bases at J, with 12 bases in the middle. CDR1 and CDR2 (germline): MNHEY, SMNVEV (reference sequence). This CDR3 region has 14 residues. The CDR3 spells CASSSTNRDNEQFF. The CDR3, as DNA: TGTGCCAGCAGTTCCACAAACAGAGACAATGAGCAGTTCTTC.

This chain joins TRBV3-1 and TRBJ2-3; weak D call: TRBD2 (6 bases). Germline-derived CDR1 and CDR2 are LGHDT and YNNKEL (reference sequence). The CDR3 consists of 15 residues. The V end was cut by 0 bases, the J end by 5 bases, with 12 bases between. DNA for the CDR3: TGTGCCAGCAGCCAAGATGGAGGGGCGGGAGATACGCAGTATTTT. Amino acids: CASSQDGGAGDTQYF.

The genes are TRBV19 and TRBJ2-4, with 7 bases fitting TRBD1. The germline CDR1 and CDR2 sequences are LNHDA and SQIVND (reference sequence). The CDR3 totals 16 residues. The ends lost 5 bases at V and 0 bases at J; junction bases unmatched: 7. The CDR3 is CASSQGEYLAKNIQYF. The CDR3 DNA follows: TGTGCCAGTAGTCAGGGGGAGTATCTAGCCAAAAACATTCAGTACTTC.

This clonotype was detected many times. The V gene is TRBV12-3 or TRBV12-4, the J gene TRBJ2-7, with 12 bases matching TRBD2. This CDR3 is built from 16 residues. V was clipped by 5 bases and J by 5 bases; unmatched bases: 10. The CDR3 here is CASSPPVWTSGNEQYF. DNA for the CDR3: TGTGCCAGCAGTCCCCCTGTCTGGACTAGCGGGAACGAGCAGTACTTC.

This clonotype was picked up a small number of times. The chain has TRBV7-9 and TRBJ2-1, with D perhaps given as TRBD1 or TRBD2 (6 bases each). The CDR3 runs to 13 residues. Trimming shortened V by 5 bases and J by 6 bases, and 11 bases separated the two germline ends. Germline CDR1 SEHNR, CDR2 FQNEAQ (reference sequence). In nucleotides, the CDR3 is TGTGCCAGCAGCCCGCCGGGGGCCAATGAGCAGTTCTTC. Protein product: CASSPPGANEQFF.

The gene calls are TRBV4-1 and TRBJ2-7; 9 bases agree with TRBD1. Per germline, CDR1 MGHRA and CDR2 YSYEKL. V shed 3 bases and J 4 bases; nucleotides not matched to a gene: 7. The CDR3 covers 15 residues. CDR3 nucleotide sequence: TGCGCCAGCAGCCAGCCGGGACAGGGCTTGTACGAGCAGTACTTC. Amino acid sequence: CASSQPGQGLYEQYF.

This clonotype was observed at least ten times. The chain joins TRBV28 to TRBJ2-7; possible D gene TRBD1, 5 bases. The CDR3 has 14 amino acids. V gave up 6 bases and J gave up 0 bases, with 12 bases separating them. Germline assignment: CDR1 MDHEN and CDR2 SYDVKM. Here the CDR3 DNA reads TGTGCCAGCAGCCCAGGGTGGAGCTCCTACGAGCAGTACTTC. Translation gives CASSPGWSSYEQYF.

This clonotype was found many times. The chain combines TRBV30 with TRBJ1-2; D unresolved. CDR3 size: 11 residues. V was cut by 1 base and J by 2 bases, with 2 bases left in between. The germline gives CDR1 GTSNPN, CDR2 SVGIG (reference sequence). This CDR3 is CAWSANYGYTF. The CDR3 bases are TGTGCCTGGAGTGCCAACTATGGCTACACCTTC.